This T cell receptor (beta chain) was captured in a study of metastatic and nonmetastatic thyroid tumors. Looking at the study overall: The study looked at repertoires side by side in blood and in tumor or nodule tissue from malignant and benign thyroid patients. Study findings and constraints: Benign nodules were reported to have significantly lower TCR beta diversity than malignant thyroid tumors, in blood and tumor.

This clone has ten or more counts. Its antigen is still unknown. Until they underwent thyroid surgery, no patient had received any treatment. Authors' data handling: Construction of a distant-metastasis classifier for papillary thyroid cancer relied on CDR3 differences across clinicopathological groups. TCRdb called clones again from the PCR reads with MiXCR. TCRdb's processing, not the authors' own work, is the source of the V and J calls. The sample contains about 8,000 clones, 29% of which appear only once. V lost 2 bases, J lost 4 bases, and 23 bases lay in between. The CDR3 contains 18 residues. Germline CDR1 SEHNR, CDR2 FQNEAQ (reference sequence).

The sample was tumor tissue. J is TRBJ2-5 and V is TRBV7-9; a possible D gene is TRBD1 (6 bases). The receptor's source is a female donor with papillary thyroid cancer or a benign thyroid nodule (not recorded which). Some clones in this sample may be carry-over from other donors' samples. CDR3 sequence reads: CASSLSDFGQLLGETQYF. CDR3 in DNA: TGTGCCAGCAGCTTAAGTGATTTCGGACAGTTGTTGGGAGAGACCCAGTACTTC.